This T cell receptor beta chain came from a study of human T cells and chemical hapten exposure. The CDR3 totals 13 residues. The germline V gene has CDR1 SGHTA and CDR2 FQGNSA. Trimming cost V 1 base and J 6 bases, with 7 bases left between them. Library preparation tagged each individual cDNA molecule with a unique molecular identifier. In the original analysis: Per-sample TCR counts ranged from about 23,224 to 750,000, median about 90,000. Via MiXCR, TCRdb re-called the 5' RACE reads, giving one row per CDR3 protein. In this record, the V and J calls reflect TCRdb's handling and not the investigators' own analysis. The data show approximately 80,000 distinct CDR3 sequences, around a sixth seen once. As concerns this clonotype: Its antigen is as yet unknown.

Study results and caveats: DPC sensitization produced no change in TCRs with frequency above 1 in 1000.

Total RNA came from unfractionated whole blood. This TCR derives from a female donor in good health. This chain connects TRBV7-2 to TRBJ1-5; D gene uncertain. CDR3 region: CASSLVVSQPQHF. The CDR3, as DNA: TGTGCCAGCAGCTTAGTTGTAAGTCAGCCCCAGCATTTT.